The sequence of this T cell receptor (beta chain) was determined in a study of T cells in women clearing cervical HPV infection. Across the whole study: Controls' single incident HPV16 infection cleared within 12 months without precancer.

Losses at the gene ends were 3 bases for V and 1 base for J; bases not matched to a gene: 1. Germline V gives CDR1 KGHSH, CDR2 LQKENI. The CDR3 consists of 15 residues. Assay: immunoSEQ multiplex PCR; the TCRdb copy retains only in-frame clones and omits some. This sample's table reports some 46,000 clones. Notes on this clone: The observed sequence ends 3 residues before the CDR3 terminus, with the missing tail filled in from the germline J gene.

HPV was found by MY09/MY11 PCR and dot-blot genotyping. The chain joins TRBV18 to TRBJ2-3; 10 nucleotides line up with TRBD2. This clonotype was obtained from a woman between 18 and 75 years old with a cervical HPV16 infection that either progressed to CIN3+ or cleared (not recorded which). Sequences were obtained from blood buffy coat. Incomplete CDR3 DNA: TGTGCCAGCTCACCCGGGACTAGCGGCACAGATACG. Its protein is CASSPGTSGTDT. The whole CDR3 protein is CASSPGTSGTDTQYF.